A selection of T cell receptor beta chains follows, all from one sample in a study of beta chain features in type 1 diabetes. Profiled with immunoSEQ multiplex PCR; TCRdb holds only in-frame clones, not every one. The profile shows around 690,000 clones, around an eighth of them singletons. Sequences were obtained from naive CD4+ T cells from blood. Receptors were obtained from a man aged 30 to 45 with type 1 diabetes. CDR3s include the opening cysteine and the closing phenylalanine or tryptophan. Each record gives: D gene, J gene, V gene, clone size, CDR3 DNA, CDR3 protein. A D gene is named only where the DNA matches it firmly. Some rows have no size entry. The others give once, few or many, or a class for an expanded clone.

d_gene: .; j_gene: TRBJ2-3; v_gene: TRBV7-2; abundance: .; CDR3nt: TGTGCCAGCAGCGACCGGGACAAGGTATTCACAGATACGCAGTATTTT; CDR3aa: CASSDRDKVFTDTQYF
d_gene: .; j_gene: TRBJ1-1; v_gene: TRBV5-4; abundance: few; CDR3nt: TGTGCCAGCAGCCGCGGGTTGAACACTGAAGCTTTCTTT; CDR3aa: CASSRGLNTEAFF
d_gene: TRBD1; j_gene: TRBJ1-3; v_gene: TRBV29-1; abundance: .; CDR3nt: TGCAGCGTTGGGACAGGGGAGGCGCCGGGAAACACCATATATTTT; CDR3aa: CSVGTGEAPGNTIYF
d_gene: .; j_gene: TRBJ2-6; v_gene: TRBV5-4; abundance: .; CDR3nt: TGTGCCAGCAGCTTGGCTGGGAACTCTGGGGCCAACGTCCTGACTTTC; CDR3aa: CASSLAGNSGANVLTF
d_gene: .; j_gene: TRBJ1-6; v_gene: TRBV11-2; abundance: .; CDR3nt: TGTGCCAGCAGGCCCGGGGATAATTCACCCCTCCACTTT; CDR3aa: CASRPGDNSPLHF
d_gene: .; j_gene: TRBJ2-6; v_gene: TRBV2; abundance: few; CDR3nt: TGTGCCAGCAGTGAAGAGCCAGGGATCAACGTCCTGACTTTC; CDR3aa: CASSEEPGINVLTF
d_gene: .; j_gene: TRBJ2-7; v_gene: TRBV9; abundance: .; CDR3nt: TGTGCCAGCAGCTCATCGGGACGGGAGTACGAGCAGTACTTC; CDR3aa: CASSSSGREYEQYF
d_gene: .; j_gene: TRBJ2-7; v_gene: TRBV18; abundance: few; CDR3nt: TGTGCCAGCTCACCTATCGAATACGAGCAGTACTTC; CDR3aa: CASSPIEYEQYF
d_gene: .; j_gene: TRBJ1-1; v_gene: TRBV29-1; abundance: few; CDR3nt: TGCAGCGTTGAGGGCGAAGCTTTCTTT; CDR3aa: CSVEGEAFF
d_gene: .; j_gene: TRBJ1-5; v_gene: TRBV28; abundance: few; CDR3nt: TGTGCCAGCAGTTGGGGCAATCAGCCCCAGCATTTT; CDR3aa: CASSWGNQPQHF
d_gene: TRBD1; j_gene: TRBJ2-5; v_gene: TRBV2; abundance: few; CDR3nt: TGTGCCAGCAGTGGGAGGACAGGGCAAGAGACCCAGTACTTC; CDR3aa: CASSGRTGQETQYF
d_gene: TRBD1; j_gene: TRBJ2-2; v_gene: TRBV9; abundance: .; CDR3nt: TGTGCCAGCAGCGTAGAAGGACAGGGTTGGACCGGGGAGCTGTTTTTT; CDR3aa: CASSVEGQGWTGELFF
d_gene: .; j_gene: TRBJ1-5; v_gene: TRBV7-4; abundance: few; CDR3nt: TGTGCCAGCACCCCCCATCAGCCCCAGCATTTT; CDR3aa: CASTPHQPQHF
d_gene: TRBD1; j_gene: TRBJ1-4; v_gene: TRBV7-9; abundance: few; CDR3nt: TGTGCCAGCAGCTCAGGACAGGGTAATGAAAAACTGTTTTTT; CDR3aa: CASSSGQGNEKLFF
d_gene: .; j_gene: TRBJ1-3; v_gene: TRBV30; abundance: few; CDR3nt: TGTGCCTGGACAGGGGCCTCTGGAAACACCATATATTTT; CDR3aa: CAWTGASGNTIYF
d_gene: .; j_gene: TRBJ2-1; v_gene: TRBV6-1; abundance: .; CDR3nt: TGTGCCAGCAGCCTATGGACCGGAGGGAATGAGCAGTTCTTC; CDR3aa: CASSLWTGGNEQFF
d_gene: TRBD1; j_gene: TRBJ2-7; v_gene: TRBV6-1; abundance: few; CDR3nt: TGTGCCAGCAGTGAATCGAGACAGGGTTCCTCCGAGCAGTACTTC; CDR3aa: CASSESRQGSSEQYF
d_gene: .; j_gene: TRBJ2-7; v_gene: TRBV9; abundance: .; CDR3nt: TGTGCCAGCAGCGTAGGATGGGGGAGCTCCTACGAGCAGTACTTC; CDR3aa: CASSVGWGSSYEQYF
d_gene: .; j_gene: TRBJ2-5; v_gene: TRBV5-1; abundance: .; CDR3nt: TGCGCCAGCAGCTTCCTCGGCGGGCCAGAGACCCAGTACTTC; CDR3aa: CASSFLGGPETQYF
d_gene: TRBD1; j_gene: TRBJ2-1; v_gene: TRBV11-2; abundance: few; CDR3nt: TGTGCCAGCAGCTTATGGGACAGGGGTCCATACAATGAGCAGTTCTTC; CDR3aa: CASSLWDRGPYNEQFF
d_gene: TRBD1; j_gene: TRBJ2-3; v_gene: TRBV5-4; abundance: few; CDR3nt: TGTGCCAGCAGCTATTTTCGAGGCTTCCGGACAGGGGTCACAGATACGCAGTATTTT; CDR3aa: CASSYFRGFRTGVTDTQYF
d_gene: .; j_gene: TRBJ2-4; v_gene: TRBV7-2; abundance: few; CDR3nt: TGTGCCAGCAGCTCCCCCGCCACTATCCCAAACATTCAGTACTTC; CDR3aa: CASSSPATIPNIQYF
d_gene: .; j_gene: TRBJ1-4; v_gene: TRBV21-1; abundance: .; CDR3nt: TGTGCCAGCAGCACCGGACAGGGGGCACCTTTTTTCGAAAAACTGTTTTTT; CDR3aa: CASSTGQGAPFFEKLFF
d_gene: TRBD1; j_gene: TRBJ2-7; v_gene: TRBV5-1; abundance: .; CDR3nt: TGCGCCAGCAGCCCGCAAGGACAGGGGATCCACGAGCAGTACTTC; CDR3aa: CASSPQGQGIHEQYF
d_gene: .; j_gene: TRBJ1-2; v_gene: TRBV28; abundance: .; CDR3nt: TGTGCCAGCAGTTTCAGTCGGGGCGGCTATGGCTACACCTTC; CDR3aa: CASSFSRGGYGYTF
d_gene: .; j_gene: TRBJ2-5; v_gene: TRBV19; abundance: few; CDR3nt: TGTGCCAGTAGTATCGGCAGCCAAGAGACCCAGTACTTC; CDR3aa: CASSIGSQETQYF
d_gene: .; j_gene: TRBJ1-4; v_gene: TRBV29-1; abundance: few; CDR3nt: TGCAGCGTTTCCGGGCCTAGGGGTAATGAAAAACTGTTTTTT; CDR3aa: CSVSGPRGNEKLFF
d_gene: .; j_gene: TRBJ1-2; v_gene: TRBV29-1; abundance: few; CDR3nt: TGCAGCGTTCGGGGCACCCTGGGGTATGGCTACACCTTC; CDR3aa: CSVRGTLGYGYTF
d_gene: .; j_gene: TRBJ2-7; v_gene: TRBV29-1; abundance: .; CDR3nt: TGCAGCGTGACCCGACTGGGGGAGCAGTACTTC; CDR3aa: CSVTRLGEQYF
d_gene: TRBD2; j_gene: TRBJ2-3; v_gene: TRBV6-6; abundance: .; CDR3nt: TGTGCCTCGAAACGGGGGGGCCAAGATACGCAGTATTTT; CDR3aa: CASKRGGQDTQYF
d_gene: TRBD1; j_gene: TRBJ1-2; v_gene: TRBV29-1; abundance: .; CDR3nt: TGCAGCGTCTTGCCGGGACAGGGTCGAGGCTATGGCTACACCTTC; CDR3aa: CSVLPGQGRGYGYTF
d_gene: TRBD1; j_gene: TRBJ1-6; v_gene: TRBV19; abundance: .; CDR3nt: TGTGCCAGTGGGGACAGCAACAATTCACCCCTCCACTTT; CDR3aa: CASGDSNNSPLHF
d_gene: TRBD1; j_gene: TRBJ1-1; v_gene: TRBV18; abundance: few; CDR3nt: TGTGCCAGCTCACCGGGACAGGTTAACACTGAAGCTTTCTTT; CDR3aa: CASSPGQVNTEAFF
d_gene: .; j_gene: TRBJ2-3; v_gene: TRBV6-5; abundance: few; CDR3nt: TGTGCCAGCAGTTACTCGAAGATAACAGATACGCAGTATTTT; CDR3aa: CASSYSKITDTQYF
d_gene: .; j_gene: TRBJ1-2; v_gene: TRBV7-9; abundance: .; CDR3nt: TGTGCCAGCAGCTCGACCGCTAACTATGGCTACACCTTC; CDR3aa: CASSSTANYGYTF
d_gene: .; j_gene: TRBJ1-4; v_gene: TRBV27; abundance: few; CDR3nt: TGTGCCAGCGCCCGGAGACTTAATGAAAAACTGTTTTTT; CDR3aa: CASARRLNEKLFF
d_gene: .; j_gene: TRBJ2-3; v_gene: TRBV6-5; abundance: .; CDR3nt: TGTGCCAGCAGTTACGGACAGCGGGTCACAGATACGCAGTATTTT; CDR3aa: CASSYGQRVTDTQYF
d_gene: .; j_gene: TRBJ2-1; v_gene: TRBV18; abundance: few; CDR3nt: TGTGCCAGCTCACCGGGAGTAGCCGCCAACCCTTACAATGAGCAGTTCTTC; CDR3aa: CASSPGVAANPYNEQFF
d_gene: .; j_gene: TRBJ1-5; v_gene: TRBV4-2; abundance: .; CDR3nt: TGTGCCAGCAGCCAAGACCAGTCTAATCAGCCCCAGCATTTT; CDR3aa: CASSQDQSNQPQHF